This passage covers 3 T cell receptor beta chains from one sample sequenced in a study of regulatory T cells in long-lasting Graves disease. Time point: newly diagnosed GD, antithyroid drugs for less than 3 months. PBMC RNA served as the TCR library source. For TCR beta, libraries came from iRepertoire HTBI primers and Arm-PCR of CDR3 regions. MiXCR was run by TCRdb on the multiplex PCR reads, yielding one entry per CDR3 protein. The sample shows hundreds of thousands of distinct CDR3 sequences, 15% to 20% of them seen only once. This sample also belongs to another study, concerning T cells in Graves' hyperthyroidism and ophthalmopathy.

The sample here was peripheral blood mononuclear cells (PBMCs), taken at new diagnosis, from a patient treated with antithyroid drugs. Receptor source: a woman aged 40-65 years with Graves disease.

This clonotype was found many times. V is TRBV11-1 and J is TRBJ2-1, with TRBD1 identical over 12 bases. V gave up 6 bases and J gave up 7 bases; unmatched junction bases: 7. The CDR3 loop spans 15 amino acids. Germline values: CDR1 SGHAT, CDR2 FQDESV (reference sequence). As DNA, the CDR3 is TGTGCCAGCAGTCCTGGGACAGGGGGCCGGAATGAGCAGTTCTTC. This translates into CASSPGTGGRNEQFF.

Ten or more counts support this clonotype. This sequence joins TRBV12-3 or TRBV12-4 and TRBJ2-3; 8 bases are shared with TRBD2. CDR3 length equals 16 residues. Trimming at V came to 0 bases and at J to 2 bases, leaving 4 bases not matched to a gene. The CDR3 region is CASSLATGGTTDTQYF. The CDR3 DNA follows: TGTGCCAGCAGTTTAGCCACGGGGGGGACCACAGATACGCAGTATTTT.

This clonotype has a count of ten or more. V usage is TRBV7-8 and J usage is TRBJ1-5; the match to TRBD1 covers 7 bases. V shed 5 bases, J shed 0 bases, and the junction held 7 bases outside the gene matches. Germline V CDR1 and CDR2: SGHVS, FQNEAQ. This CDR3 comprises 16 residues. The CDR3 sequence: CASSMWDRYSNQPQHF. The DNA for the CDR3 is TGTGCCAGCAGCATGTGGGACAGATATAGCAATCAGCCCCAGCATTTT.